The 7 T cell receptor beta chains below were found in one sample sequenced in a study of cytomegalovirus exposure and HLA in healthy donors. A multiplex PCR was run with 60 Vbeta primers and 13 Jbeta primers. Clones were sequenced by immunoSEQ multiplex PCR, and TCRdb holds only the in-frame ones, with some missing. The sample records more than 95,000 clones, more than 65% being singletons. Sequencing input: PBMCs. Receptor source: a young man in good health and CMV-seronegative.

This sequence joins TRBV19 and TRBJ1-4; possible D gene TRBD1, 6 bases. Germline loops: CDR1 LNHDA, CDR2 SQIVND (reference sequence). Trimming shortened V by 5 bases and J by 2 bases, and 18 bases separated the two germline ends. CDR3 length: 17 residues. The CDR3 sequence is CASSGYREGVTNEKLFF. The CDR3 DNA is TGTGCCAGTAGTGGCTACAGGGAAGGGGTCACTAATGAAAAACTGTTTTTT.

The chain joins TRBV28 to TRBJ1-4, with TRBD1 matching 9 bases. Germline trimming cut 4 bases from V and 5 bases from J; bases unmatched to any gene: 5. CDR3 length: 15 amino acids. Germline V gene lookup returns CDR1 MDHEN and CDR2 SYDVKM. CDR3 amino acids: CASSSPGTGNEKLFF. Here the CDR3 DNA reads TGTGCCAGCAGTTCCCCCGGGACAGGGAATGAAAAACTGTTTTTT.

The V gene is TRBV28, the J gene TRBJ2-3, with 7 nucleotides matching TRBD1. J was trimmed by 1 base and V by 3 bases; bases with no gene match: 4. From germline, CDR1 is MDHEN and CDR2 SYDVKM. The CDR3 has 15 amino acids. The CDR3 DNA reads TGTGCCAGCAGTTTTACAGGGGACGGCACAGATACGCAGTATTTT. Encoded protein: CASSFTGDGTDTQYF.

This sequence joins TRBV7-8 and TRBJ2-5; the D gene is possibly TRBD1 (6 bases). The germline CDR1 and CDR2 sequences are SGHVS and FQNEAQ. V dropped 5 bases and J dropped 5 bases, with 15 bases sitting between them. CDR3 size: 14 residues. CDR3 protein: CASSPGVPPETQYF. The CDR3 nucleotides are TGTGCCAGCAGCCCAGGGGTACCTCCGGAGACCCAGTACTTC.

The chain combines TRBV11-3 with TRBJ2-3, with 7 bases aligning to TRBD2. CDR1 and CDR2 (germline): SGHNT, YENEEA. With V trimmed by 1 base and J by 2 bases, 3 bases remained unmatched. The CDR3 length is 15 residues. The CDR3 nucleotides are TGTGCCAGCAGCTTAGTAGGGACTATCACAGATACGCAGTATTTT. This codes for CASSLVGTITDTQYF.

In its sample, this clone was seen a few times. The chain has TRBV28 and TRBJ2-1; TRBD2 agrees at 12 bases. This CDR3 has 17 residues. The ends lost 4 bases at V and 4 bases at J; junction bases unmatched: 8. The germline V gene encodes CDR1 MDHEN and CDR2 SYDVKM. CDR3 residues: CASSSLGLAGRYNEQFF. The CDR3 DNA follows: TGTGCCAGCAGTTCTCTCGGACTAGCGGGGAGGTACAATGAGCAGTTCTTC.

The J gene is TRBJ2-3, the V gene TRBV5-4; 7 positions agree with TRBD2. V was clipped by 0 bases and J by 7 bases; unmatched bases: 8. Germline V CDR1 and CDR2: SGHNT, YYREEE (reference sequence). The CDR3 runs 15 residues. CDR3 region: CASSLAGGSLNTQYF. CDR3 coding DNA: TGTGCCAGCAGCTTGGCAGGCGGGAGTTTGAATACGCAGTATTTT.